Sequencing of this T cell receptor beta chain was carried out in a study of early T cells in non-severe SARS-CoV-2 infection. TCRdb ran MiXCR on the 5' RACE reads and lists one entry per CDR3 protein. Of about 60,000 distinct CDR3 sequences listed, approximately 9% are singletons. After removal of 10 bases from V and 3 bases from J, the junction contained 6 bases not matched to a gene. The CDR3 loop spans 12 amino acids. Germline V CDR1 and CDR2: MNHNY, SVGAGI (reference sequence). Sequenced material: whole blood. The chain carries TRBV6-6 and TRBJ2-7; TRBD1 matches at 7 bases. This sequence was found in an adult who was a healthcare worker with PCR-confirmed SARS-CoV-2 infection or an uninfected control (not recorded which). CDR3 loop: CATRGGSYEQYF. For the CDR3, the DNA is TGTGCCACGAGAGGGGGCAGCTACGAGCAGTACTTC.